This T cell receptor beta chain was sequenced in a study of a mutant IDH1 vaccine in newly diagnosed glioma (dated by TCRdb to the early 2020s). About the full investigation: Of the approximately 33 treated patients, about 62% were male and around 38% were female, and a mean age of 40.4 years was recorded. Prior to enrollment, patients had been given standard therapy consisting of radiotherapy alone, temozolomide alone, or radiochemotherapy with temozolomide, with the combination given to most patients. Peripheral blood was drawn at six visits: V03 (baseline), V05, V07, V10, V12 and V13. Longitudinal TCRB deep sequencing was performed for about two dozen treated patients wherever samples were available for exploratory analyses. Broad study findings and their caveats: Across multiple MHC alleles, vaccine-induced immune responses were seen in around 93% of patients. Changes in the top peripheral T cell clonotypes picked up by TCRB sequencing did not appear to be linked to pseudoprogression. The authors noted that analyses of patient blood samples could not be reproduced because of sample limitations. PBMC samples for TCRB deep sequencing were selected based on availability.

For CDR1 and CDR2, the germline V gene lists SGHRS and YFSETQ. Germline trimming: 4 bases from V, 1 base from J; junction bases outside gene matches: 4. The cysteine opens and the phenylalanine closes a CDR3 of 14 amino acids. Here the CDR3 DNA is all that survives: 42 bases in frame from base 1. In regard to this clone: The target of this receptor is not known. One base away there is no much larger clone; base qualities are not given. Distinct nucleotide sequences in the sample also encode this CDR3.

Libraries were constructed by the immunoSEQ multiplex PCR assay. Rearranged TCR beta chain sequences were amplified with the hsTCRB Kit following the manufacturer's protocol. An Illumina MiSeq was used to sequence the TCRB libraries. For the original study's pipeline: Demultiplexing, trimming and gene mapping were performed with the kit vendor's proprietary platform. Imported from immuneACCESS, the table was reduced by TCRdb to in-frame sequences with V and J called. These copies leave out some clones; in studies compared against another copy, an unresolved V gene accounts for under half, and the cause of the remainder is not known. That table gives V, J and clone size, and the DNA gave D and trimming. Recorded for this sample are about 88,000 clones; roughly 80% of them occurred a single time. The top ten clones comprise around 5% of the sample. This specimen's time point label, interpreted: baseline, week 1 (first vaccination visit). According to the study, the label for this sample's treatment or condition signals: pre-vaccination baseline after standard-of-care therapy. All donors had newly diagnosed IDH1-mutant astrocytomas of WHO grade 3 or 4 that showed loss of nuclear ATRX. The samples were drawn from NOA16, a multicentre, single-arm, open-label phase I trial in Germany that tested a mutant IDH1 peptide vaccine in humans for the first time. Visit V03 blood draws served as the baseline sample for immunogenicity testing. The DNeasy Blood and Tissue Kit was used to extract genomic DNA from EDTA blood for TCRB sequencing.

This chain is built from TRBV5-1 and TRBJ2-7; TRBD1 fits 8 bases in the junction. The sequencing used PBMCs, collected from a glioma patient treated with radiotherapy, temozolomide or both. The TCR sequence derives from a man in his forties with glioma. Some clones in this sample may be carry-over from other donors' samples. The DNA is as follows: TGCGCCAGCAGCCCAGGGACAGGATCCTACGAGCAGTACTTC. This codes for CASSPGTGSYEQYF.